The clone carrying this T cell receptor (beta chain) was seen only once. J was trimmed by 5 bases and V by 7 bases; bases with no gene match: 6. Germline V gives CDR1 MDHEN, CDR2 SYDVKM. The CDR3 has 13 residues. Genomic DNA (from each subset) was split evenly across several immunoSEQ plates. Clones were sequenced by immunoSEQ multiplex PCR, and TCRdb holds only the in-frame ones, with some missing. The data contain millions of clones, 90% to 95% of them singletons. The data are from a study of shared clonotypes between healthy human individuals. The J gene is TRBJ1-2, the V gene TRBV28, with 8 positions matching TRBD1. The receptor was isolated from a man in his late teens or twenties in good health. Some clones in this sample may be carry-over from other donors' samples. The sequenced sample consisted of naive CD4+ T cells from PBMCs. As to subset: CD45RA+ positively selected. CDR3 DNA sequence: TGTGCCAGCATGGGGACAGGTACTTATGGCTACACCTTC. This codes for CASMGTGTYGYTF.